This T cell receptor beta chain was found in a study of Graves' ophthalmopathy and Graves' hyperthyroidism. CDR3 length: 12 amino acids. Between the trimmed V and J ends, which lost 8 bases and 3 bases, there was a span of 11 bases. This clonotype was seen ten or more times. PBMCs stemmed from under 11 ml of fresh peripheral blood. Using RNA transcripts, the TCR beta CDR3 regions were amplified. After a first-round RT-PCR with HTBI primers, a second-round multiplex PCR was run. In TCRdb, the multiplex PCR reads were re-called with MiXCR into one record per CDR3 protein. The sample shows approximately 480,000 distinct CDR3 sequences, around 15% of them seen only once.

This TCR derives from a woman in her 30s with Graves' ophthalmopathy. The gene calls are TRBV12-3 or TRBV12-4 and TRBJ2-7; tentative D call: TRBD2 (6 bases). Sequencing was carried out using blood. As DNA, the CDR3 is TGTGCCAGCGGACTATCGGACTACGAGCAGTACTTC. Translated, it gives CASGLSDYEQYF.